Listed here are 28 T cell receptor beta chains from one sample, sequenced in a study of blood T cell repertoires in COVID-19. Sequencing used immunoSEQ multiplex PCR; TCRdb keeps in-frame clones, though not all of them. Among under 100,000 clones listed, over 75% were seen once. Material: peripheral blood. These receptors were obtained from a human donor in a cohort sampled during active COVID-19.

CDR3 sequence reads: CASSAGQGNEKLFF. The CDR3 coding sequence is TGTGCCAGCAGCGCGGGACAGGGTAATGAAAAACTGTTTTTT. This chain joins TRBV5-6 and TRBJ1-4, with 9 bases aligning to TRBD1. V shed 4 bases and J 4 bases; nucleotides not matched to a gene: 2. The CDR3 is 14 amino acids. Looked up from germline, CDR1 is SGHDT and CDR2 is YYEEEE. Variable domain in full (rest from reference TRBV5-6 and TRBJ1-4): DAGVTQSPTHLIKTRGQQVTLRCSPKSGHDTVSWYQQALGQGPQFIFQYYEEEERQRGNFPDRFSGHQFPNYSSELNVNALLLGDSALYLCASSAGQGNEKLFFGSGTQLSVL.

The V and J genes are TRBV27 and TRBJ2-2; 11 bases agree with TRBD2. This CDR3 region has 16 residues. Germline trimming cut 6 bases from V and 6 bases from J; bases unmatched to any gene: 9. The germline gives CDR1 MNHEY, CDR2 SMNVEV (reference sequence). The CDR3 nucleotides are TGTGCCAGCAGAATAGCGGGGGGGCCGTCTTCCGGGGAGCTGTTTTTT. Protein product: CASRIAGGPSSGELFF.

In this sample, this clone turned up once. The chain links TRBV7-8 to TRBJ1-2; no clear D. Trimming stripped 5 bases from V and 0 bases from J, with 10 bases between. There are 14 residues in the CDR3. Germline lookup yields CDR1 SGHVS and CDR2 FQNEAQ. DNA of the CDR3: TGTGCCAGCAGCCACGGGGATACTAACTATGGCTACACCTTC. Translation: CASSHGDTNYGYTF. The variable domain in full, completed from reference TRBV7-8 and TRBJ1-2, reads GAGVSQSPRYKVAKRGQDVALRCDPISGHVSLFWYQQALGQGPEFLTYFQNEAQLDKSGLPSDRFFAERPEGSVSTLKIQRTQQEDSAVYLCASSHGDTNYGYTFGSGTRLTVV.

The gene calls are TRBV7-2 and TRBJ1-1; D is unresolved. CDR1 and CDR2 (germline): SGHTA, FQGNSA. This CDR3 contains 14 residues. Trimming cost V 3 bases and J 4 bases, with 12 bases left between them. This CDR3 reads CASSLSYGVTEAFF. DNA of the CDR3: TGTGCCAGCAGCTTGTCGTACGGAGTCACTGAAGCTTTCTTT.

In this sample, this clone turned up a few times. V gene TRBV5-6 combines with J gene TRBJ1-5; D is perhaps TRBD1 (5 bases). The CDR3 spans 13 residues. V gave up 3 bases and J gave up 5 bases, with 9 bases separating them. Germline loops: CDR1 SGHDT, CDR2 YYEEEE. DNA of the CDR3: TGTGCCAGCAGCTCTGACAGATATCAGCCCCAGCATTTT. The encoded protein is CASSSDRYQPQHF.

This rearrangement joins TRBV5-1 to TRBJ2-1, with D perhaps matching TRBD2 (6 bases). Germline V gene sequence: CDR1 SGHRS, CDR2 YFSETQ. V gave up 4 bases and J gave up 4 bases, with 15 bases separating them. This CDR3 comprises 15 residues. The CDR3: CASSPEGEAYNEQFF. CDR3 DNA sequence: TGCGCCAGCAGCCCGGAAGGGGAGGCGTACAATGAGCAGTTCTTC.

The rearrangement links TRBV27 to TRBJ1-1, with D possibly being TRBD1 (6 bases). The V end was cut by 6 bases, the J end by 1 base, with 12 bases between. Germline values: CDR1 MNHEY, CDR2 SMNVEV (reference sequence). The CDR3 has 14 amino acids. CDR3 loop: CASRGHIWNTEAFF. The CDR3 nucleotides are TGTGCCAGCAGGGGACATATTTGGAACACTGAAGCTTTCTTT.

The chain couples TRBV5-1 to TRBJ2-3, with 11 bases identical to TRBD2. The CDR3 is 17 amino acids. Germline V gives CDR1 SGHRS, CDR2 YFSETQ. Trimming removed 3 bases from V and 6 bases from J; junction bases left unmatched: 12. The DNA for the CDR3 is TGCGCCAGCAGCTCCGGACAACTAGCGGGGGCTCAGGATACGCAGTATTTT. This codes for CASSSGQLAGAQDTQYF.

The gene calls are TRBV7-3 and TRBJ1-2; D unclear. This CDR3 comprises 14 residues. V was trimmed by 5 bases and J by 3 bases, leaving 13 bases between them. Germline V gene sequence: CDR1 SGHTA, CDR2 FQGTGA. As DNA, the CDR3 is TGTGCCAGCAGCGCCTCCTCGGGAGACTATGGCTACACCTTC. This gives the protein CASSASSGDYGYTF.

The chain uses TRBV6-6 and TRBJ1-1, with TRBD1 identical over 8 bases. CDR3 length equals 14 residues. The V and J ends lost 7 bases and 1 base, in that order; junction bases with no gene match: 5. Germline V lookup: CDR1 MNHNY, CDR2 SVGAGI (reference sequence). The CDR3 region is CASTQGQENTEAFF. Here the CDR3 DNA reads TGTGCCAGCACCCAGGGACAGGAGAACACTGAAGCTTTCTTT.

V and J are TRBV25-1 and TRBJ1-2; D not certain. Trimming pared 2 bases from V and 6 bases from J, leaving 4 bases between. Germline loops: CDR1 MGHDK, CDR2 SYGVNS. The CDR3 contains 11 residues. Here the CDR3 reads CASSERHGYTF. The DNA for the CDR3 is TGTGCCAGCAGTGAACGTCATGGCTACACCTTC.

The genes are TRBV30 and TRBJ2-2; 10 positions match TRBD2. Germline V gene lookup returns CDR1 GTSNPN and CDR2 SVGIG (reference sequence). The CDR3 length is 14 residues. V gave up 0 bases and J gave up 6 bases; unmatched junction bases: 1. Here the CDR3 reads CAWSVGLASGELFF. Here the CDR3 DNA reads TGTGCCTGGAGTGTGGGACTAGCGTCCGGGGAGCTGTTTTTT.

This clone was observed a single time. This chain joins TRBV6-1 and TRBJ2-5; 11 bases align to TRBD1. With 4 bases clipped from V and 2 bases from J, the junction kept 15 bases outside the gene matches. In germline, CDR1 is MNHNS, CDR2 SASEGT. There are 19 residues in the CDR3. In DNA form, the CDR3 reads TGTGCCAGCAGTGCACCGGGACAGGGGGAATGGAGGCGGCAAGAGACCCAGTACTTC. Its protein is CASSAPGQGEWRRQETQYF.

The chain recombines TRBV7-8 with TRBJ1-1; 8 bases map to TRBD1. CDR3 length: 14 residues. Germline CDR1 SGHVS, CDR2 FQNEAQ. J gave up 5 bases and V 5 bases, and 7 bases lay outside the gene matches. Written as DNA, the CDR3 is TGTGCCAGCAGCCAGCAGGGGGCGAGTACTGAAGCTTTCTTT. It translates to CASSQQGASTEAFF. The full variable domain, rest sourced from reference TRBV7-8 and TRBJ1-1, is GAGVSQSPRYKVAKRGQDVALRCDPISGHVSLFWYQQALGQGPEFLTYFQNEAQLDKSGLPSDRFFAERPEGSVSTLKIQRTQQEDSAVYLCASSQQGASTEAFFGQGTRLTVV.

This rearrangement joins TRBV5-1 to TRBJ1-3; maybe TRBD1 (5 bases). This CDR3 comprises 15 residues. The V gene lost 4 bases and the J gene lost 0 bases, with 11 bases spanning the gap. Germline CDR1 reads SGHRS; CDR2 reads YFSETQ. The CDR3 protein is CASSTDTYSGNTIYF. The CDR3 DNA reads as TGCGCCAGCAGCACGGACACCTACTCTGGAAACACCATATATTTT. The full variable domain, its missing parts supplied by reference TRBV5-1 and TRBJ1-3, is KAGVTQTPRYLIKTRGQQVTLSCSPISGHRSVSWYQQTPGQGLQFLFEYFSETQRNKGNFPGRFSGRQFSNSRSEMNVSTLELGDSALYLCASSTDTYSGNTIYFGEGSWLTVV.

The CDR3 spells CASSQERTSYEQYF. In DNA form, the CDR3 reads TGTGCCAGCAGCCAAGAAAGGACATCCTACGAGCAGTACTTC. The rearrangement joins TRBV14 to TRBJ2-7, with D tentatively TRBD1 (5 bases). Trimming cost V 0 bases and J 1 base, with 7 bases left between them. The CDR3 spans 14 residues. Germline CDR1 SGHDN, CDR2 FVKESK.

This chain links TRBV11-2 with TRBJ1-2; no firm D call. Trimming stripped 1 base from V and 0 bases from J, with 12 bases between. CDR3 length: 16 amino acids. The germline gives CDR1 SGHAT, CDR2 FQNNGV. The CDR3 spells CASSLGLLGANYGYTF. CDR3 bases: TGTGCCAGCAGCTTAGGCCTCCTAGGAGCTAACTATGGCTACACCTTC.

V gene TRBV13 combines with J gene TRBJ1-2; 7 bases are a match to TRBD1. V gave up 1 base and J gave up 2 bases; unmatched junction bases: 4. This CDR3 region has 15 residues. CDR1 is PRHDT and CDR2 is FYEKMQ in the germline V gene (reference sequence). For the CDR3, the DNA is TGTGCCAGCAGCTTAGTAGGACAGGAGAACTATGGCTACACCTTC. Protein sequence: CASSLVGQENYGYTF.

This chain links TRBV9 with TRBJ2-7, with TRBD1 matching 9 bases. Germline V gives CDR1 SGDLS, CDR2 YYNGEE. CDR3 size: 15 residues. J lost 5 bases, V lost 0 bases, and 6 bases had no gene match. DNA for the CDR3: TGTGCCAGCAGCGTAGCGGGACAGGGCTTTAACGAGCAGTACTTC. Its translation: CASSVAGQGFNEQYF.

The chain uses TRBV6-5 and TRBJ2-7, with a weak D call TRBD1 (5 bases). V was pared by 2 bases and J by 0 bases, with 5 bases between. This CDR3 comprises 13 residues. Germline V gives CDR1 MNHEY, CDR2 SVGAGI. The CDR3 protein is CASSYDSSYEQYF. The CDR3 nucleotides read TGTGCCAGCAGTTACGACAGCTCCTACGAGCAGTACTTC.

V gene TRBV6-6 combines with J gene TRBJ2-3, with 14 positions matching TRBD2. The junction had 4 bases not matched to a gene; V was cut back by 6 bases and J by 2 bases. The CDR3 sequence is 16 residues long. Germline V CDR1 and CDR2: MNHNY, SVGAGI (reference sequence). The CDR3, as DNA: TGTGCCAGCAGCCGACTAGCGGGGGGGCCCACAGATACGCAGTATTTT. Translation: CASSRLAGGPTDTQYF.

This clone was seen a few times. The chain joins TRBV12-3 or TRBV12-4 to TRBJ1-3, with D maybe TRBD1 (5 bases). Trimming removed 6 bases from V and 12 bases from J, with 15 bases in between. The CDR3 consists of 12 residues. The CDR3 spells CASSLGLGGIYF. In nucleotides, the CDR3 is TGTGCCAGCAGCCTAGGGTTGGGGGGCATATATTTT.

As DNA, the CDR3 is TGTGCCAGCAGATACGGGGGGGGTGAAGCTTTCTTT. As protein: CASRYGGGEAFF. The chain has TRBV2 and TRBJ1-1; tentative D call: TRBD1 (5 bases). Trimming pared 6 bases from V and 7 bases from J, leaving 12 bases between. Germline CDR1 SNHLY, CDR2 FYNNEI. The CDR3 runs 12 residues.

The chain carries TRBV5-4 and TRBJ2-2, with TRBD1 matching over 9 bases. CDR1 and CDR2 from the germline V gene are SGHNT and YYREEE (reference sequence). Trimming took 4 bases from V and 4 from J; bases not matched to a gene: 8. There are 16 residues in the CDR3. The CDR3 DNA reads as TGTGCCAGCAGCACGGGACAGGGTCGGGGCACCGGGGAGCTGTTTTTT. It yields the protein CASSTGQGRGTGELFF.

This chain joins TRBV28 and TRBJ1-1, with 12 positions matching TRBD1. Germline V gene data show CDR1 as MDHEN and CDR2 as SYDVKM. V was clipped by 7 bases and J by 4 bases; unmatched bases: 7. The CDR3 is made up of 15 amino acids. CDR3 sequence reads: CASITGTGGSTEAFF. In DNA form, the CDR3 reads TGTGCCAGCATTACGGGGACAGGGGGCAGCACTGAAGCTTTCTTT.

The chain joins TRBV2 to TRBJ2-5; 13 bases are shared with TRBD2. This CDR3 comprises 14 residues. V lost 6 bases to trimming and J lost 9 bases; unmatched junction nucleotides: 7. The germline CDR1 and CDR2 sequences are SNHLY and FYNNEI. The CDR3 DNA reads TGTGCCAGCAGGGGGACTAGCGGGAACCTGTCCCAGTACTTC. This codes for CASRGTSGNLSQYF.

J is TRBJ2-5 and V is TRBV6-5, with D perhaps matching TRBD1 (5 bases). Trimming removed 6 bases at V and 2 bases at J, with 13 bases between. Germline lookup yields CDR1 MNHEY and CDR2 SVGAGI. This CDR3 spans 14 amino acids. For the CDR3, the DNA is TGTGCCAGCAGAGTAGGACACTCACAAGAGACCCAGTACTTC. This codes for CASRVGHSQETQYF.

The chain employs TRBV25-1 and TRBJ2-1; TRBD1 matches at 7 bases. This CDR3 comprises 18 residues. Germline V CDR1 and CDR2: MGHDK, SYGVNS. The ends lost 4 bases at V and 0 bases at J; junction bases unmatched: 12. CDR3 region: CASSARGTIKSSYNEQFF. CDR3 bases: TGTGCCAGCAGTGCCAGGGGGACCATCAAGAGCTCCTACAATGAGCAGTTCTTC.